These 4 T cell receptor beta chains were all obtained from the same sample, sequenced in a study of blood T cell repertoires in COVID-19. TCRdb's table, derived via immunoSEQ multiplex PCR, lists solely in-frame clones and lacks some. This sample has approximately 93,000 clones, with 88% found just once. What was sequenced was peripheral blood. These receptors all come from a man in his 60s with acute or convalescent COVID-19.

V and J are TRBV5-4 and TRBJ2-1; maybe TRBD2 (9 bases). The CDR3 is made up of 16 amino acids. The ends were cut back, 5 bases at V and 3 bases at J, with 18 bases in the middle. Germline V gene lookup returns CDR1 SGHNT and CDR2 YYREEE (reference sequence). The CDR3 region is CASRTGAGGVYNEQFF. The CDR3 DNA reads TGTGCCAGCAGGACAGGGGCGGGAGGGGTCTACAATGAGCAGTTCTTC.

The CDR3 DNA follows: TGTGCCAGTAGTCCCCGGACGGACGGCCGGGGAAAACTGTTTTTT. The encoded protein is CASSPRTDGRGKLFF. The rearrangement links TRBV19 to TRBJ1-4; no clear D. V lost 5 bases, J lost 10 bases, and 20 bases lay in between. CDR1 is LNHDA and CDR2 is SQIVND in the germline V gene (reference sequence). This CDR3 is built from 15 residues.

The V call is TRBV6-2 or TRBV6-3, the J call TRBJ1-3; no firm D call. CDR3 length: 13 residues. Trimming cost V 0 bases and J 4 bases, with 4 bases left between them. CDR1 is MNHEY and CDR2 is SVGEGT in the germline V gene. DNA for the CDR3: TGTGCCAGCAGTTACTCCCCAGGAAACACCATATATTTT. Its translation is CASSYSPGNTIYF.

The gene calls are TRBV5-1 and TRBJ2-7; D gene unclear. The CDR3 totals 12 residues. V shed 0 bases and J shed 2 bases, with 3 bases lying between them. Germline V gene data show CDR1 as SGHRS and CDR2 as YFSETQ. CDR3 sequence reads: CASSLDTYEQYF. CDR3 coding DNA: TGCGCCAGCAGCTTGGACACCTACGAGCAGTACTTC.